The TCR beta chain described here comes from a study of CD8 T cells in Susac syndrome. Study summary: When their blood was taken, patients with Susac syndrome were therapy-naive, taking corticosteroids, or taking intravenous immunoglobulin alone.

CDR3 size: 14 residues. Germline CDR1 reads MNHEY; CDR2 reads SVGEGT. The V gene lost 2 bases and the J gene lost 3 bases, with 11 bases spanning the gap. Negative isolation was applied to CD8+ and CD4+ T cells, and FACS enrichment was applied to TEMRA cells. The RNA, 0.5 to 1 ug, was put through reverse transcription using random hexamers. TCRdb re-analysed the immunoSEQ multiplex PCR reads in MiXCR, keeping a single row per CDR3 protein. The table lists roughly 190,000 distinct CDR3 sequences, 95% of them singletons, with around 0.16% in the top ten. This chain joins TRBV6-2 or TRBV6-3 and TRBJ2-7; D is possibly TRBD2 (5 bases). Sequenced: CD8+ T cells from PBMCs. The receptor's source is a human donor with Susac syndrome. CDR3 sequence (DNA): TGTGCCAGCAGTTACGGTGGGAGCGACTACGAGCAGTACTTC. Translating gives CASSYGGSDYEQYF.